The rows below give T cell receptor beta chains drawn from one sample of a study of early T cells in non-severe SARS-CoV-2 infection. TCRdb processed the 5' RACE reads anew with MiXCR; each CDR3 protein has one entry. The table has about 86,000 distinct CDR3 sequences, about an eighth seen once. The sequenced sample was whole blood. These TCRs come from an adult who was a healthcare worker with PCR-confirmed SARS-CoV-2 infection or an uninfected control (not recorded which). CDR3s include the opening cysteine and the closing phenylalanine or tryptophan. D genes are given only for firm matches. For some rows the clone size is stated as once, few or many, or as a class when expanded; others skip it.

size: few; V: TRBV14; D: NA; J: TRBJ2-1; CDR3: CASSPGPRGEQFF; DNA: TGTGCCAGCAGCCCGGGACCCCGCGGTGAGCAGTTCTTC
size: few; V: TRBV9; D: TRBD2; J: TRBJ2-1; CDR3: CASSNGLAEYNEQFF; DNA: TGTGCCAGCAGCAACGGACTAGCGGAATACAATGAGCAGTTCTTC
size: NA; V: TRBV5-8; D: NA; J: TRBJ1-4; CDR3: CASSLMRGQEKLFF; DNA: TGTGCCAGCAGCTTGATGCGGGGGCAGGAAAAACTGTTTTTT
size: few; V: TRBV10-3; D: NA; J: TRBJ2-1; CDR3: CAIRASGRSYNEQFF; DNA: TGTGCCATCAGGGCAAGCGGTCGCTCCTACAATGAGCAGTTCTTC
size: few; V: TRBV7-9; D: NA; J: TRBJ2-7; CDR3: CASSLAAGLYEQYF; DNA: TGTGCCAGCAGCTTAGCAGCGGGCCTTTACGAGCAGTACTTC
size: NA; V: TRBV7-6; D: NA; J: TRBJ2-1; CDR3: CASTPGSPNEQFF; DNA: TGTGCCAGCACACCCGGGTCCCCCAATGAGCAGTTCTTC
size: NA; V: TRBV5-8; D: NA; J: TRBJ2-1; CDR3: CASSIYRSSYNEQFF; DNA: TGTGCCAGCAGCATCTACCGAAGCTCCTACAATGAGCAGTTCTTC
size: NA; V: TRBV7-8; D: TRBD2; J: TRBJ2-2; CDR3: CASSSRLAENTGELFF; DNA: TGTGCCAGCAGCTCGAGACTAGCGGAGAACACCGGGGAGCTGTTTTTT
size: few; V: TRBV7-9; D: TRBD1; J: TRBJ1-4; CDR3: CASSPRGTVEKLFF; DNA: TGTGCCAGCAGCCCAAGGGGGACAGTAGAAAAACTGTTTTTT
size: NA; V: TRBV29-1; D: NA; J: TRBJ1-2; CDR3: CSAPTADYGHTF; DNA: TGCAGCGCTCCGACTGCTGATTATGGCCACACCTTC
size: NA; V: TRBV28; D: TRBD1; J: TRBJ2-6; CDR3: CASSPRTGGANVLTF; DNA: TGTGCCAGCAGTCCTCGGACAGGAGGGGCCAACGTCCTGACTTTC
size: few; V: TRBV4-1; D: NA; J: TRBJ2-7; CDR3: CASSPRRGAYEQYF; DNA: TGCGCCAGCAGCCCAAGGCGAGGGGCCTACGAGCAGTACTTC
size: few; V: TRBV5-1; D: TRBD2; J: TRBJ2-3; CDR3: CASSFSSGMGDTQYF; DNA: TGCGCCAGCAGCTTCAGTAGCGGGATGGGAGATACGCAGTATTTT
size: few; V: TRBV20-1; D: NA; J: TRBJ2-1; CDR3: CSARGDNSYNEQFF; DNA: TGCAGTGCTAGGGGGGACAACTCCTACAATGAGCAGTTCTTC
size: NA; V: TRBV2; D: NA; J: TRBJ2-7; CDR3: CASSGQFPGYEQYF; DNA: TGTGCCAGCAGTGGACAGTTCCCCGGCTACGAGCAGTACTTC
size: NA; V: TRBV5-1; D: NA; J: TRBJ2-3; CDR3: CASSLTASTDTQYF; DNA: TGCGCCAGCAGCTTGACGGCTAGCACAGATACGCAGTATTTT
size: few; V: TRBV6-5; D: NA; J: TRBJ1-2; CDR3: CASSQGRGNYGYTF; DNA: TGTGCCAGCAGCCAGGGACGCGGGAACTATGGCTACACCTTC
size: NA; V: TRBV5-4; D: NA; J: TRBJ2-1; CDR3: CASSLKGGNEQFF; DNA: TGTGCCAGCAGCTTGAAAGGGGGCAATGAGCAGTTCTTC
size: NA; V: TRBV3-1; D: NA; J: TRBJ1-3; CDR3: CASSQVSDPSGNTIYF; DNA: TGTGCCAGCAGCCAAGTCTCAGACCCCTCTGGAAACACCATATATTTT
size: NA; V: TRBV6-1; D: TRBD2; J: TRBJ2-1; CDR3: CASVGGTEISEQFF; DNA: TGTGCCAGCGTGGGGGGGACGGAAATATCTGAGCAGTTCTTC
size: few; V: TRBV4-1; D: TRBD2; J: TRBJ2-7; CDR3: CASSQGLAYEQYF; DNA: TGCGCCAGCAGCCAGGGACTAGCCTACGAGCAGTACTTC
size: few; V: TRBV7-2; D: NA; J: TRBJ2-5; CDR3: CASSLDLGRETQYF; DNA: TGTGCCAGCAGCTTAGATTTGGGGCGCGAGACCCAGTACTTC
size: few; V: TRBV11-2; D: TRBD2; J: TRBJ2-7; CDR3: CASSTRRIGPGRDEQYF; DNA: TGTGCCAGCAGCACCCGTCGGATTGGTCCTGGGAGGGACGAGCAGTACTTC
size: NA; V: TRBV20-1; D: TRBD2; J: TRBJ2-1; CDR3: CSARFASGGRNEQFF; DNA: TGCAGTGCTAGATTCGCTAGCGGAGGACGCAATGAGCAGTTCTTC
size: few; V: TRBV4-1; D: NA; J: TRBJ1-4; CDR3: CASSQEVEANEKLFF; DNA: TGCGCCAGCAGCCAAGAGGTGGAGGCTAATGAAAAACTGTTTTTT
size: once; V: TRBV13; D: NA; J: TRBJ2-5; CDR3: CASSGTQETQYF; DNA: TGTGCCAGCAGCGGAACCCAAGAGACCCAGTACTTC
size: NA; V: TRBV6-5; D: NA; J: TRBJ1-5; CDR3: CASSYRGSQPQHF; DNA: TGTGCCAGCAGTTACAGGGGGAGTCAGCCCCAGCATTTT
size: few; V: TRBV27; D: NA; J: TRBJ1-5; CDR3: CASSLYQGAPNQPQHF; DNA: TGTGCCAGCAGTTTATATCAAGGGGCCCCAAATCAGCCCCAGCATTTT
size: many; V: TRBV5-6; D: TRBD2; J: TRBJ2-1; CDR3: CASSVGLAISYNEQFF; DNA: TGTGCCAGCAGCGTGGGACTAGCGATCTCCTACAATGAGCAGTTCTTC
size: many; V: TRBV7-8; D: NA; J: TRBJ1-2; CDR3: CASSLALFFRISDYGYTF; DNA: TGTGCCAGCAGCTTAGCGTTGTTTTTTAGGATCTCTGATTATGGCTACACCTTC
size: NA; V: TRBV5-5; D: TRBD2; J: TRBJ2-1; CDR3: CASSLAGTSSYNEQFF; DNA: TGTGCCAGCAGCTTGGCCGGGACTAGCTCATACAATGAGCAGTTCTTC
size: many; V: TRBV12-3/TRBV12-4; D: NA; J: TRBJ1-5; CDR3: CASSQHSDSNQPQHF; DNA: TGTGCCAGCAGTCAACACAGCGATAGCAATCAGCCCCAGCATTTT
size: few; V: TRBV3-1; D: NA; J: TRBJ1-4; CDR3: CASSQFVTGTEKLFF; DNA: TGTGCCAGCAGCCAATTCGTCACAGGGACCGAAAAACTGTTTTTT
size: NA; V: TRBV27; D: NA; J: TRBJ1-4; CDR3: CATQAPNEKLFF; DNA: TGTGCCACCCAGGCACCGAATGAAAAACTGTTTTTT
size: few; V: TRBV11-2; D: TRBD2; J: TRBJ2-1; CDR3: CASSLPYPGTSGNNEQFF; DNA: TGTGCCAGCAGCTTACCTTACCCCGGGACTAGCGGGAACAATGAGCAGTTCTTC
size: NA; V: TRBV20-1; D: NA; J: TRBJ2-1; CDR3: CSARGGHISYNEQFF; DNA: TGCAGTGCTAGAGGCGGACATATCTCCTACAATGAGCAGTTCTTC